A selection of T cell receptor beta chains follows, all from one sample in a study of T cell changes during pregnancy in multiple sclerosis. Clones were read by immunoSEQ multiplex PCR, and TCRdb kept only the in-frame ones, dropping some. The sample lists about 41,000 clones; approximately 88% were seen once. The sample in question was peripheral blood, obtained in the first trimester of pregnancy. The receptors originated from a female donor in good health, enrolled as a control in a pregnancy study. CDR3s include the opening cysteine and the closing phenylalanine or tryptophan. D genes are given only for firm matches. Size is stated for part of the rows, as once, few or many counts, or as a class when the clone is expanded.

J	V	size	D	DNA	CDR3
TRBJ1-4	TRBV28	.	TRBD1	TGTGCCAGCAGTTCCGGGACAGGGGCCCTCACTAATGAAAAACTGTTTTTT	CASSSGTGALTNEKLFF
TRBJ2-3	TRBV10-1	.	TRBD2	TGCGCCAGCAGTCGGCGGGAGGGAGTGGCAGATACGCAGTATTTT	CASSRREGVADTQYF
TRBJ1-5	TRBV7-9	.	TRBD1	TGTGCCAGCAGCCTCGGGACAGATAATCAGCCCCAGCATTTT	CASSLGTDNQPQHF
TRBJ2-2	TRBV2	.	.	TGTGCCTGCAGTGTACCCACAGGTGTTACCGGGGAGCTGTTTTTT	CACSVPTGVTGELFF
TRBJ2-3	TRBV6-1	.	.	TGTGCCAGCAGTGAAGTGGCAGGGAGCACAGATACGCAGTATTTT	CASSEVAGSTDTQYF
TRBJ1-6	TRBV5-6	once	.	TGTGCCAGCAGCTCAAAGGAGGGGCCCACTTCCAATTCACCCCTCCACTTT	CASSSKEGPTSNSPLHF
TRBJ1-6	TRBV7-2	once	.	TGTGCCAGCAGCTTAGAACACCAGTTCTCCTATAATTCACCCCTCCACTTT	CASSLEHQFSYNSPLHF
TRBJ1-2	TRBV9	.	.	TGTGCCAGCAGCGCGGGACTCGGAGGCTACACCTTC	CASSAGLGGYTF
TRBJ1-1	TRBV5-1	once	.	TGCGCCAGCAGCTTGGCCCCAGGGGTGAACACTGAAGCTTTCTTT	CASSLAPGVNTEAFF
TRBJ1-2	TRBV6-5	.	.	TGTGCCAGCAGTTACTCGAGCGGGCTCTCCTATGGCTACACCTTC	CASSYSSGLSYGYTF
TRBJ2-7	TRBV9	.	TRBD1	TGTGCCAGCAGCGGTACGACAGGGGGTTCCTACGAGCAGTACTTC	CASSGTTGGSYEQYF
TRBJ2-3	TRBV15	.	.	TGTGCCACCAGCAGCGTCGGTTGGGATACGCAGTATTTT	CATSSVGWDTQYF
TRBJ1-1	TRBV4-3	.	TRBD1	TGCGCCAGCAGCCAAGGGAGTGGAGACAGGGTCACTGAAGCTTTCTTT	CASSQGSGDRVTEAFF
TRBJ1-6	TRBV10-2	.	.	TGCGCCAGCACCGGACAGATTTATAATTCACCCCTCCACTTT	CASTGQIYNSPLHF
TRBJ2-1	TRBV5-1	.	.	TGCGCCAGCACTCTTTTTCGGCAGGGGTCCAATGAGCAGTTCTTC	CASTLFRQGSNEQFF
TRBJ1-5	TRBV5-1	.	TRBD1	TGCGCCAGCAGCTTGGGGGACAGGGATAGCAATCAGCCCCAGCATTTT	CASSLGDRDSNQPQHF
TRBJ2-2	TRBV5-1	.	.	TGCGCCAGCAGCTTTACTAGCGGGGAGCTGTTTTTT	CASSFTSGELFF
TRBJ2-7	TRBV7-6	.	TRBD1	TGTGCCAGCAGCTTAGGGTGGACAGGAGGTAACGAGCAGTACTTC	CASSLGWTGGNEQYF
TRBJ2-7	TRBV4-2	.	.	TGTGCCAGCAGCCAAGACTCCGGGGGAAGCTCCTACGAGCAGTACTTC	CASSQDSGGSSYEQYF
TRBJ2-7	TRBV11-3	.	.	TGTGCCAGCAGCTTTACAGGAAGCGACGAGCAGTACTTC	CASSFTGSDEQYF
TRBJ1-4	TRBV6-1	.	.	TGTGCCAGCAACCTCAGGGCAACTAATGAAAAACTGTTTTTT	CASNLRATNEKLFF
TRBJ2-5	TRBV28	.	TRBD1	TGTGCCAGCAGACCGACAGGGGGCGCGAGGGAGACCCAGTACTTC	CASRPTGGARETQYF
TRBJ2-1	TRBV7-9	.	.	TGTGCCAGCAGCTTAGGGGCTAGCAACGATGAGCAGTTCTTC	CASSLGASNDEQFF
TRBJ2-7	TRBV27	.	.	TGTGCCAGCAGTTTAACCGGGTCCGCCTACGAGCAGTACTTC	CASSLTGSAYEQYF
TRBJ1-3	TRBV29-1	.	.	TGCAGCGTTGTTGGCTATCGGGGGGCTGGAAACACCATATATTTT	CSVVGYRGAGNTIYF
TRBJ1-5	TRBV27	once	TRBD1	TGTGCCAGCAGCCCCGACAGGGGCAATCAGCCCCAGCATTTT	CASSPDRGNQPQHF
TRBJ2-7	TRBV7-6	once	.	TGTGCCAGCAGCTTAGGGCGACTAGTGGGCGAGCAGTACTTC	CASSLGRLVGEQYF
TRBJ1-4	TRBV4-1	.	.	TGCGCCAGCAGCCAAGGGGGGCTACTGTTTTTT	CASSQGGLLFF
TRBJ2-5	TRBV4-2	.	TRBD2	TGTGCCAGCAGCCAAAACACGGGACTAGCTCCGGAGACCCAGTACTTC	CASSQNTGLAPETQYF
TRBJ1-5	TRBV7-9	.	TRBD1	TGTGCCAGCAGCTTATGGAATCGGACAGGGCAAAAAGGTCCCCAGCATTTT	CASSLWNRTGQKGPQHF
TRBJ2-1	TRBV19	.	TRBD2	TGTGCCAGTAGTCTCCTGGGGGGTGCGGGGGTGCACGAAGAGCAGTTCTTC	CASSLLGGAGVHEEQFF
TRBJ1-4	TRBV7-9	.	.	TGTGCCAGCAGCCTCAGGGGTGTGAATGAAAAACTGTTTTTT	CASSLRGVNEKLFF
TRBJ2-5	TRBV11-2	.	.	TGTGCCAGCAGCTTAGCGGGGGTCCCAGAGACCCAGTACTTC	CASSLAGVPETQYF
TRBJ2-1	TRBV27	.	TRBD2	TGTGCCAGCGTAAACCGGGGGGGCCACAATGAGCAGTTCTTC	CASVNRGGHNEQFF
TRBJ1-1	TRBV28	.	TRBD1	TGTGCCAGCAGTTTGACAGGGGGCGCAACTGAAGCTTTCTTT	CASSLTGGATEAFF
TRBJ2-2	TRBV5-6	.	.	TGTGCCAGCACCTTACAGGGCACCGGGGAGCTGTTTTTT	CASTLQGTGELFF
TRBJ2-3	TRBV7-9	once	TRBD1	TGTGCAGGGCAGGGGGAAGATACGCAGTATTTT	CAGQGEDTQYF